The rows below give T cell receptor beta chains drawn from one sample of a study of blood T cells in healthy people across ages. TCRdb independently ran MiXCR on the 5' RACE reads; one entry per CDR3 protein. The sample has 600,000 or so distinct CDR3 sequences, 45% to 55% seen once. The sequencing input was blood. These receptors all stem from a man older than 75 in good health. Both conserved end residues are part of each CDR3. A D gene is named only where the DNA matches it firmly.

V gene,D gene,J gene,CDR3 protein
TRBV6-6,.,TRBJ1-5,CASSYQIGRGNNQPQHF
TRBV6-6,.,TRBJ1-5,CASSYSGPDSNQPQHF
TRBV5-1,TRBD2,TRBJ2-3,CASSLEGTSGRSTDTQYF
TRBV5-6,.,TRBJ1-2,CASSTGYGYTF
TRBV27,TRBD2,TRBJ2-7,CASQGLASSYEQYF
TRBV29-1,.,TRBJ2-3,CSVGGRASTDTQYF
TRBV13,TRBD1,TRBJ2-5,CASSPGTDRGTQYF
TRBV5-1,TRBD1,TRBJ2-1,CASSPGQGISSYNEQFF
TRBV6-2/TRBV6-3,TRBD2,TRBJ2-1,CASTWTSGGIGQFF
TRBV24-1,.,TRBJ2-1,CATSDPRWYNEQFF
TRBV7-9,.,.,CASSLVYSEQYF
TRBV5-6,TRBD2,TRBJ2-3,CASSLERTSEADTQYF
TRBV4-2,.,TRBJ1-1,CASSQDSNSAGNTEAFF
TRBV30,TRBD1,TRBJ2-7,CAWKRDRGGEQYF
TRBV6-5,.,TRBJ2-1,CASSSQRTRGFADEQFF
TRBV7-9,.,TRBJ1-2,CASSLPMNYGYTF
TRBV12-5,.,TRBJ2-3,CASGLVGPAQEADTQYF
TRBV6-2/TRBV6-3,.,TRBJ2-7,CASSLPTGTYEQYF
TRBV28,TRBD2,TRBJ2-5,CASTRLAGETQYF
TRBV6-6,.,TRBJ2-7,CASSYAMEPTEQYF
TRBV20-1,TRBD1,TRBJ2-7,CSAPDRAAEQYF
TRBV7-6,TRBD2,TRBJ2-2,CASSLGTSGYTGELFF
TRBV4-1,.,TRBJ1-4,CASSQDRSATNEKLFF
TRBV20-1,.,TRBJ2-7,CSAHRDYEQYF
TRBV9,TRBD1,TRBJ2-1,CASSAPGTGRIEQFF
TRBV28,.,TRBJ2-5,CASSLSQVGETQYF
TRBV2,.,TRBJ2-5,CASSGPTYQETQYF
TRBV4-2,TRBD2,TRBJ2-1,CASSQGTSGIESEQFF